This T cell receptor (beta chain) was identified during a study of cytomegalovirus exposure and HLA in healthy donors. The length of the CDR3 is 15 residues. Germline V gene sequence: CDR1 SGHTA, CDR2 FQGNSA. The V end was cut by 5 bases, the J end by 1 base, with 11 bases between. Points from the study as a whole: TCR beta V- and J-gene trimming, according to a later analysis, was linked to a missense DCLRE1C variant.

As concerns this clone: Antigen: not known.

The PCR contained 60 Vbeta and 13 Jbeta primers. The protocol was immunoSEQ multiplex PCR, while the TCRdb copy is restricted to in-frame clones and leaves out a portion. The top ten clones hold roughly 3.5% of a sample with 100,000 to 150,000 clones, approximately 80% of them seen once. This donor's record omits CMV serostatus. The gene calls are TRBV7-2 and TRBJ2-2; possible D gene TRBD1, 6 bases. The sequence came from a human donor in good health. The sequenced sample was PBMCs. The CDR3 sequence: CASSPQGQNTGELFF. The DNA for the CDR3 is TGTGCCAGCAGCCCGCAGGGACAGAACACCGGGGAGCTGTTTTTT.